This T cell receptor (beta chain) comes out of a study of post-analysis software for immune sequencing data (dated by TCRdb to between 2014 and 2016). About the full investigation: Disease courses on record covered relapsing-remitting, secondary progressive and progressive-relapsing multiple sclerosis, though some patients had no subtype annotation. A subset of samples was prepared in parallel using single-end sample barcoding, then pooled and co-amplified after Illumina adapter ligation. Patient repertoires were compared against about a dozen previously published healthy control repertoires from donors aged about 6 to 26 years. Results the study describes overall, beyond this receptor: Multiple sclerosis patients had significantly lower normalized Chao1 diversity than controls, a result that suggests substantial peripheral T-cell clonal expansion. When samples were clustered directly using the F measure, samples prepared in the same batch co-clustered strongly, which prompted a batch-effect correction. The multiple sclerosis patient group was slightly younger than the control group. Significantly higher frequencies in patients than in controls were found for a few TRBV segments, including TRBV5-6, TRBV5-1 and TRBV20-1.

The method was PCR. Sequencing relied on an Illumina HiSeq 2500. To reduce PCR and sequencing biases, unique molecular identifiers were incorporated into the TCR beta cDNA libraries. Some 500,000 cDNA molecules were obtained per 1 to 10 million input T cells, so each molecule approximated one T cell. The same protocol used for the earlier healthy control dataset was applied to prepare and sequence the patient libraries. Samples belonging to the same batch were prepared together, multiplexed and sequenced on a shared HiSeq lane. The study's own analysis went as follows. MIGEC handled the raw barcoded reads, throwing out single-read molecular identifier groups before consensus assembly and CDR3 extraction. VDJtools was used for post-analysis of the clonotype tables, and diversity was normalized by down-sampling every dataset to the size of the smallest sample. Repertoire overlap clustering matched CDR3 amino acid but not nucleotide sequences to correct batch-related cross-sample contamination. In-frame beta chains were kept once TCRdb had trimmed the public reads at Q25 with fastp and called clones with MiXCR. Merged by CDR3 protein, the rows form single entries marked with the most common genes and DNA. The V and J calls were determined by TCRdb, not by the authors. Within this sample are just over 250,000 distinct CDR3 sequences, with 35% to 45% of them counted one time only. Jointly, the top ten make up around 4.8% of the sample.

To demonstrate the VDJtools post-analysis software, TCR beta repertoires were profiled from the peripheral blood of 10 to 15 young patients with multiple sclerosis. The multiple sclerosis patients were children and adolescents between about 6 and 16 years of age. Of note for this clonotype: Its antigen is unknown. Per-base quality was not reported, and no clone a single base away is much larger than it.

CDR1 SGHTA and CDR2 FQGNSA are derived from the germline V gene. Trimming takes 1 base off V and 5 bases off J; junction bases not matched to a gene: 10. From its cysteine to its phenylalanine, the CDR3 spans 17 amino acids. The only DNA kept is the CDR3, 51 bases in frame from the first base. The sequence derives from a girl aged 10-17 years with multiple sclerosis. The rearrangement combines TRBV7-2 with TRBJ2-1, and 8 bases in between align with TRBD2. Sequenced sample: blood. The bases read TGTGCCAGCAGCTTAGACCCTGTAGCGGGACCCCACAATGAGCAGTTCTTC. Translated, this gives CASSLDPVAGPHNEQFF. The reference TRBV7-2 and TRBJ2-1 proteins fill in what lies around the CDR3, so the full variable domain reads GAGVSQSPSNKVTEKGKDVELRCDPISGHTALYWYRQSLGQGLEFLIYFQGNSAPDKSGLPSDRFSAERTGGSVSTLTIQRTQQEDSAVYLCASSLDPVAGPHNEQFFGPGTRLTVL.